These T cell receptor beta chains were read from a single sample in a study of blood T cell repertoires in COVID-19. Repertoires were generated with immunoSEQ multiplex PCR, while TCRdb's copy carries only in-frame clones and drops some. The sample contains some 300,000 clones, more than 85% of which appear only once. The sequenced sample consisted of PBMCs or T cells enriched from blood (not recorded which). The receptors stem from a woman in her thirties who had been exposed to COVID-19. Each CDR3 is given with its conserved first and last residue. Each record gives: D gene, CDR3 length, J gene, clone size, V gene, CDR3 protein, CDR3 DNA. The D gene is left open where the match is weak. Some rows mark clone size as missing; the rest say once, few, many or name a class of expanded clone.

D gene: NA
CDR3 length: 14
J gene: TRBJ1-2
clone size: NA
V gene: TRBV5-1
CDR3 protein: CASSLITGPDGYTF
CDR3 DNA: TGCGCCAGCAGCTTAATTACAGGGCCAGATGGCTACACCTTC

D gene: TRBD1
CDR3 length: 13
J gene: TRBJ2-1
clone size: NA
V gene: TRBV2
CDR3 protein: CASWTGDYNEQFF
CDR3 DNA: TGTGCCAGCTGGACAGGAGACTACAATGAGCAGTTCTTC

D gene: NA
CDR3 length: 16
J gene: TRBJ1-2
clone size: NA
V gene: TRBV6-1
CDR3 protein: CASSASQTWKNYGYTF
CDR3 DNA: TGTGCCAGCAGTGCTTCCCAGACATGGAAAAACTATGGCTACACCTTC

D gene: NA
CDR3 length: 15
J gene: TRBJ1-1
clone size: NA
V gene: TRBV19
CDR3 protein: CASSTAGRGEAEAFF
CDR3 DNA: TGTGCCAGCAGTACTGCAGGTAGGGGTGAGGCTGAAGCTTTCTTT

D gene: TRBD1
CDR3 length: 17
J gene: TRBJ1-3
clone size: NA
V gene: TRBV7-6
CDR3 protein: CASSTADRTYSGNTIYF
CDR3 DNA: TGTGCCAGCAGCACAGCGGACAGGACCTACTCTGGAAACACCATATATTTT

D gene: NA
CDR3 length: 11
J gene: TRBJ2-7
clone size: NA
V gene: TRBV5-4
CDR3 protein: CASSSPGEQYF
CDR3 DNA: TGTGCCAGCAGTTCCCCAGGCGAGCAGTACTTC

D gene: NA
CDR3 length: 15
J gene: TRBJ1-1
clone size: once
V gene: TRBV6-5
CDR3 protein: CASSYSIWQNTEAFF
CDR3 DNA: TGTGCCAGCAGTTACTCGATCTGGCAGAACACTGAAGCTTTCTTT

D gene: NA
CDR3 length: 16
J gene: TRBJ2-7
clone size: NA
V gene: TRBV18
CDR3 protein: CASLGAHRGDSYEQYF
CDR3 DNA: TGTGCCAGCCTGGGAGCACACCGCGGGGATTCCTACGAGCAGTACTTC

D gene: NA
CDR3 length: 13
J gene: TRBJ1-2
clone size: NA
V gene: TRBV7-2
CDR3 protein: CASSSYEGAGYTF
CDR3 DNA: TGTGCCAGCAGCTCCTATGAGGGAGCGGGCTACACCTTC

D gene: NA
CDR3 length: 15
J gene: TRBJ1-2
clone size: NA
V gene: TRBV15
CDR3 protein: CATSSNRWGRVVHTF
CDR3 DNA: TGTGCCACCAGCAGCAACAGGTGGGGTCGAGTAGTACACACCTTC

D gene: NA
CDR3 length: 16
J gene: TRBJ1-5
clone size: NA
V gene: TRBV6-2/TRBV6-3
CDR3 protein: CASSYRGGTSNQPQHF
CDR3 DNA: TGTGCCAGCAGTTACCGGGGGGGAACGAGCAATCAGCCCCAGCATTTT

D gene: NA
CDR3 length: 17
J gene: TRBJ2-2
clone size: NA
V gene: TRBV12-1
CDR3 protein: CASSFVTGGPNTGELFF
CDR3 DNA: TGTGCCAGCAGCTTTGTTACAGGGGGACCGAACACCGGGGAGCTGTTTTTT

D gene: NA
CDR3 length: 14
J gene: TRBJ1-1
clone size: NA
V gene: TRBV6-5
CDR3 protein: CASSYFSVNTEAFF
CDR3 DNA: TGTGCCAGCAGTTACTTTTCGGTGAACACTGAAGCTTTCTTT

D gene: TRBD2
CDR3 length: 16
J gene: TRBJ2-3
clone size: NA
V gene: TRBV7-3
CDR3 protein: CASSVTGTSRADTQYF
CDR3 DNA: TGTGCCAGCAGCGTAACCGGGACTAGCCGAGCAGATACGCAGTATTTT

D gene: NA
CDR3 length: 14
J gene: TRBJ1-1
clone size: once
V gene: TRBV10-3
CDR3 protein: CAISEGDGATEAFF
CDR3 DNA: TGTGCCATCAGTGAGGGTGACGGAGCCACTGAAGCTTTCTTT

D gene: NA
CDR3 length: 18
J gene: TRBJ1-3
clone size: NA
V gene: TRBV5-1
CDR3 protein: CASSLVPGKSLSGNTIYF
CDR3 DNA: TGCGCCAGCAGCTTGGTTCCAGGAAAAAGTCTCTCTGGAAACACCATATATTTT

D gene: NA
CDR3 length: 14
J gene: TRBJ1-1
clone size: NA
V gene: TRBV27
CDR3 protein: CASSLWARDTEAFF
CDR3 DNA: TGTGCCAGCAGTTTATGGGCGAGGGACACTGAAGCTTTCTTT

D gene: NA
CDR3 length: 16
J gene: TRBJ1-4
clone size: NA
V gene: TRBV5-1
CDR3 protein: CASSLAGQGPNEKLFF
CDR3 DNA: TGCGCCAGCAGCTTGGCCGGGCAGGGCCCGAATGAAAAACTGTTTTTT

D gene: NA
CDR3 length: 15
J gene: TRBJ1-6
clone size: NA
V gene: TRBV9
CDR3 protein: CASSVTWGGNSPLHF
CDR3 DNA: TGTGCCAGCAGCGTAACGTGGGGGGGGAATTCACCCCTCCACTTT

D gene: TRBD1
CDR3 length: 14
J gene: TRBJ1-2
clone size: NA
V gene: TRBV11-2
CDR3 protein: CASSSQQGNYGYTF
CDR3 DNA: TGTGCCAGCAGCTCGCAACAGGGGAACTATGGCTACACCTTC

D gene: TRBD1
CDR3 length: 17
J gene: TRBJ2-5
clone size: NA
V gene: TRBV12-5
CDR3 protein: CASGLYESRTGQETQYF
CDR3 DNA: TGTGCTAGTGGGCTGTATGAGTCTCGGACAGGCCAAGAGACCCAGTACTTC

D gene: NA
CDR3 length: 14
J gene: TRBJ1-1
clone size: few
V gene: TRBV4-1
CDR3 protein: CASSQGSGATEAFF
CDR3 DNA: TGCGCCAGCAGCCAAGGGAGTGGAGCCACTGAAGCTTTCTTT

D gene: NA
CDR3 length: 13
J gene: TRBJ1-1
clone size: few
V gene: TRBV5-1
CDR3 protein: CASSLGPESEAFF
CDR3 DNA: TGCGCCAGCAGCTTGGGTCCGGAGTCCGAAGCTTTCTTT

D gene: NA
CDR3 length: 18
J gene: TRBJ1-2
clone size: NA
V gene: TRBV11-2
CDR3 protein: CASSLGPLRGTWRYGYTF
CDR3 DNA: TGTGCCAGCAGCTTAGGCCCCCTGCGGGGAACTTGGCGCTATGGCTACACCTTC

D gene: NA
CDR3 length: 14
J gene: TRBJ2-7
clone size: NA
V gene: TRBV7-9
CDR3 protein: CASSRDNKAYEQYF
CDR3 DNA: TGTGCCAGCAGCCGGGACAATAAGGCCTACGAGCAGTACTTC

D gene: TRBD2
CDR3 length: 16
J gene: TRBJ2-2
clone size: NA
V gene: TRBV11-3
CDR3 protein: CASKASGGENTGELFF
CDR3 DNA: TGTGCCAGCAAGGCTAGCGGGGGCGAGAACACCGGGGAGCTGTTTTTT

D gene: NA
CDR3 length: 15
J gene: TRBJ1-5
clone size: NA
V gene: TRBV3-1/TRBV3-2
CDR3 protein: CASSQDYRAGQPQHF
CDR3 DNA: TGTGCCAGCAGCCAAGACTACAGGGCTGGGCAGCCCCAGCATTTT

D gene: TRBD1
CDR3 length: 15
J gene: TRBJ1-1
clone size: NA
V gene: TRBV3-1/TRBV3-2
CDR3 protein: CASSRTGGGNTEAFF
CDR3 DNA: TGTGCCAGCAGCCGGACAGGGGGTGGGAACACTGAAGCTTTCTTT

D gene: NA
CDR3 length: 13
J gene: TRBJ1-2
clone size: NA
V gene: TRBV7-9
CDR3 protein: CASSYDGNYGYTF
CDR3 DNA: TGTGCCAGCAGCTACGACGGGAACTATGGCTACACCTTC

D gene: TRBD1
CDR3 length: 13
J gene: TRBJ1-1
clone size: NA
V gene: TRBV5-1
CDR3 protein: CASSLEGRGEAFF
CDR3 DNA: TGCGCCAGCAGCTTGGAGGGCAGGGGGGAAGCTTTCTTT

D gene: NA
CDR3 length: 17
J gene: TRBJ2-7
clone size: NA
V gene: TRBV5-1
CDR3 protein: CASSLRGQSLPYYEQYF
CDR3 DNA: TGCGCCAGCAGCTTGCGAGGACAGTCGCTCCCATACTACGAGCAGTACTTC

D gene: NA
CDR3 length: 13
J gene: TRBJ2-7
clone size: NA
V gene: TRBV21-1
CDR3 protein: CASSKAKQPKQYF
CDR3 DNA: TGTGCCAGCAGCAAAGCGAAACAGCCGAAGCAGTACTTC

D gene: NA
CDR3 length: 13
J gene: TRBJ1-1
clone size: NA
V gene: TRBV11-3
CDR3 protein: CASSLDQSHEAFF
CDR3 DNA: TGTGCCAGCAGCTTAGATCAATCCCATGAAGCTTTCTTT